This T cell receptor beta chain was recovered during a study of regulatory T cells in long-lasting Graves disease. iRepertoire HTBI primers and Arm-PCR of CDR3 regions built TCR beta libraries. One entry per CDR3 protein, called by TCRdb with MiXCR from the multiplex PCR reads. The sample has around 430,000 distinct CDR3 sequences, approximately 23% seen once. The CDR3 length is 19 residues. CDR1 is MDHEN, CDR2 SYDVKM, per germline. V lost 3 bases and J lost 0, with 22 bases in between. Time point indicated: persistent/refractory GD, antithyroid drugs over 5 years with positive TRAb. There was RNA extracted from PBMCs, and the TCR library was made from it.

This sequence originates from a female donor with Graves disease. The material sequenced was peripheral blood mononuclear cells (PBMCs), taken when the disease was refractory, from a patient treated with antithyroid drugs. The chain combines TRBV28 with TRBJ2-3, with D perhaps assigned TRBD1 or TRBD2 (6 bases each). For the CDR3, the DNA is TGTGCCAGCAGTTTCGACCGCACGGGGGCTAGCAGAAGCACAGATACGCAGTATTTT. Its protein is CASSFDRTGASRSTDTQYF.